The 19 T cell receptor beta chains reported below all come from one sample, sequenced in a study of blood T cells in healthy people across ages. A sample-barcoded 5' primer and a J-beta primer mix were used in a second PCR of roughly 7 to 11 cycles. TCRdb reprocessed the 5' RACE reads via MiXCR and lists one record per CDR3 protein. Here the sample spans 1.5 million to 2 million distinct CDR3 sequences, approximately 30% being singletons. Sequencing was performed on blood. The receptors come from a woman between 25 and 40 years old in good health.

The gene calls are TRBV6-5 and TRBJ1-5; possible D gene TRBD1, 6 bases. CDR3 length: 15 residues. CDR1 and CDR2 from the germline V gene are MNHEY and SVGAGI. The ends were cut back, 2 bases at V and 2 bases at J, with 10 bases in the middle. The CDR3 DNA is TGTGCCAGCAGTTACGGCAGGGGTGGCAATCAGCCCCAGCATTTT. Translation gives CASSYGRGGNQPQHF.

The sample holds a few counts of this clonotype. Here the CDR3 DNA reads TGTGCCAGCAGAGGCACAGGGCCACATCTTTACACAGATACGCAGTATTTT. Protein: CASRGTGPHLYTDTQYF. J is TRBJ2-3 and V is TRBV27; TRBD1 might be the D (6 bases). The CDR3 runs to 17 residues. The germline V and J ends were trimmed by 6 bases and 2 bases, with 21 bases remaining between them. In germline, CDR1 is MNHEY, CDR2 SMNVEV (reference sequence).

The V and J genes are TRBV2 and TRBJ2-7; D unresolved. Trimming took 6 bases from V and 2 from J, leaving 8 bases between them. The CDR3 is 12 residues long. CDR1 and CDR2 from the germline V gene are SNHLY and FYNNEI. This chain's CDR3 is CASRPQTYEQYF. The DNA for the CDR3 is TGTGCCAGCAGACCCCAGACCTACGAGCAGTACTTC.

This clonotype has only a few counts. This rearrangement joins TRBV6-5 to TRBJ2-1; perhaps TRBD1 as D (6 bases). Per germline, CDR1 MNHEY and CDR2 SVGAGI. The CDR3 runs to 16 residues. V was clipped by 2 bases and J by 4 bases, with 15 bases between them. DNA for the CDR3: TGTGCCAGCAGTTACCTTGGGGGCGGACTGTACAATGAGCAGTTCTTC. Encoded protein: CASSYLGGGLYNEQFF.

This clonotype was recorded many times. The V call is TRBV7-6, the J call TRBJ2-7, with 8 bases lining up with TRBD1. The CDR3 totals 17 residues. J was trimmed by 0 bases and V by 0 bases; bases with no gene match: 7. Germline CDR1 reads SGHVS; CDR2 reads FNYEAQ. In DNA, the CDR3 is TGTGCCAGCAGCTTAGCCGTCAGGGGGCCCTACTCCTACGAGCAGTACTTC. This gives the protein CASSLAVRGPYSYEQYF.

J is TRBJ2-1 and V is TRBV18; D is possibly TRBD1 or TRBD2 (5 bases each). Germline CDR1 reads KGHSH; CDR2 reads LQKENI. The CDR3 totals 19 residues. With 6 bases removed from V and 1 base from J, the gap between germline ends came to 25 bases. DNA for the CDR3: TGTGCCAGCTCTGTAGGATACGGCGAGGGGCCCAGGTCCTACAATGAGCAGTTCTTC. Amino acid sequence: CASSVGYGEGPRSYNEQFF.

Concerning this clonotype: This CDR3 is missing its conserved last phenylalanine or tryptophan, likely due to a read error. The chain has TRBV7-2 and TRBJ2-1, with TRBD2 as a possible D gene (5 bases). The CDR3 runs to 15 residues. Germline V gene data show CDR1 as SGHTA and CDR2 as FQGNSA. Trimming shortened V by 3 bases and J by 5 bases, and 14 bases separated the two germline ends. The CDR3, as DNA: TGTGCCAGCAGCTTGGTAGTAGCGCCTAACAATGAGCAGTTCGTC. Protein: CASSLVVAPNNEQFV.

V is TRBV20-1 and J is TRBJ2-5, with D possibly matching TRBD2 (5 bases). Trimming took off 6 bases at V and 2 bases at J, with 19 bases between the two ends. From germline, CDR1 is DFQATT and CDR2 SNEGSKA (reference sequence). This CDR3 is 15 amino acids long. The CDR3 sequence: CSATPLVSRQETQYF. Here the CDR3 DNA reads TGCAGTGCCACACCACTAGTCTCCCGTCAAGAGACCCAGTACTTC.

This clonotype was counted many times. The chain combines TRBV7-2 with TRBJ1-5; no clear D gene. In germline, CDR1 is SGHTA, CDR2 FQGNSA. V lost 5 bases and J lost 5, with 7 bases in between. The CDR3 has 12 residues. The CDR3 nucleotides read TGTGCCAGCAGCCCGGGATATCAGCCCCAGCATTTT. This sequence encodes CASSPGYQPQHF.

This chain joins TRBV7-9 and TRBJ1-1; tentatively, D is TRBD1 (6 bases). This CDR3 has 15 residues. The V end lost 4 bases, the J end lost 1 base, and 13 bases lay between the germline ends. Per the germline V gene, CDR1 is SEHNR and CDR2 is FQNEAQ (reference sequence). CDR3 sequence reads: CASSSYTGRNTEAFF. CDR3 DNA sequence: TGTGCCAGCAGCTCTTATACAGGGAGGAACACTGAAGCTTTCTTT.

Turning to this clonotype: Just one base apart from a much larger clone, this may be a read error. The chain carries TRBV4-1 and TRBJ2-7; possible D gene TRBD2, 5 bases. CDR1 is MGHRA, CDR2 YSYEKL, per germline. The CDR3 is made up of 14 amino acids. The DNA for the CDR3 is TGCGCCAGCAGTCCCACTAGGGCCCCCTACGAGCACTACTTC. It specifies CASSPTRAPYEHYF.

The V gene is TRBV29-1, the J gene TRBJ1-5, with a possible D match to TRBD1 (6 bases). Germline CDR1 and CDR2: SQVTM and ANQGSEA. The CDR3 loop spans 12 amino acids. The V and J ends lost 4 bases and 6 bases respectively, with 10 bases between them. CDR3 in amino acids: CSVGRGGQPQHF. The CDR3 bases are TGCAGCGTTGGCAGGGGAGGTCAGCCCCAGCATTTT.

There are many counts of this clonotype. The CDR3 loop is CASSQVGRAPTKNIQYF. Written as DNA, the CDR3 is TGCGCCAGCAGCCAAGTCGGGAGGGCCCCCACCAAAAACATTCAGTACTTC. The chain is built from TRBV4-1 and TRBJ2-4; the match to TRBD2 covers 8 bases. With 1 base clipped from V and 2 bases from J, the junction kept 7 bases outside the gene matches. The CDR3 loop spans 17 amino acids. CDR1 is MGHRA and CDR2 is YSYEKL in the germline V gene.

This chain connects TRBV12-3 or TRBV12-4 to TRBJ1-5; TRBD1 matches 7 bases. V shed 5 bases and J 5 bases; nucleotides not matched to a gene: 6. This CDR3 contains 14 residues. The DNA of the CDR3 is TGTGCCAGCAGTCCAAGACAGGGCGATCAGCCCCAGCATTTT. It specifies CASSPRQGDQPQHF.

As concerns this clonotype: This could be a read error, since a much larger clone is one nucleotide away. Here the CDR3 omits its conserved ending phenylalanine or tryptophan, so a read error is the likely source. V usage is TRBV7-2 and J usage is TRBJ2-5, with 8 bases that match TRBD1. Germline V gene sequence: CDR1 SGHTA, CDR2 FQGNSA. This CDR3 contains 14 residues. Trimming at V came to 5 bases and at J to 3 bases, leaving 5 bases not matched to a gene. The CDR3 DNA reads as TGTGCCAGCAGCATCCGGACAGGGAAAGAGACCCAGTACGTC. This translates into CASSIRTGKETQYV.

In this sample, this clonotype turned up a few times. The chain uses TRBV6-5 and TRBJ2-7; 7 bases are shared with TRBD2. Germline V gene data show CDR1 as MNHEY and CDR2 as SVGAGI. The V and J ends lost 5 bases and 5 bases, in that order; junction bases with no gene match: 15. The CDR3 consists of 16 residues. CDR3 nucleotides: TGTGCCAGCAGTCCCTCCGGGACTAACTTTCGGGACGAGCAGTACTTC. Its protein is CASSPSGTNFRDEQYF.

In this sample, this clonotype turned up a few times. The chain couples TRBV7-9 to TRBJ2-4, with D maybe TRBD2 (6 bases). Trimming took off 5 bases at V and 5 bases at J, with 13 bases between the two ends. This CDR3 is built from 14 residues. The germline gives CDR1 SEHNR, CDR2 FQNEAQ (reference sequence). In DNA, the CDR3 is TGTGCCAGCAGCCCCGGGACTTTAGAAAACATTCAGTACTTC. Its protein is CASSPGTLENIQYF. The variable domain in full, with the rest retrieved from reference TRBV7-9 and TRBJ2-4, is DTGVSQNPRHKITKRGQNVTFRCDPISEHNRLYWYRQTLGQGPEFLTYFQNEAQLEKSRLLSDRFSAERPKGSFSTLEIQRTEQGDSAMYLCASSPGTLENIQYFGAGTRLSVL.

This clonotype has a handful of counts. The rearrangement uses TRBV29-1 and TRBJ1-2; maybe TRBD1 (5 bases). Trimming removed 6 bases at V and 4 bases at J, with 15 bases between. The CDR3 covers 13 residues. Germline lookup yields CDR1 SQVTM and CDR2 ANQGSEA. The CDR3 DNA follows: TGCAGCGTCCCGTGGGGGGGTGGCTATGGCTACACCTTC. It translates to CSVPWGGGYGYTF. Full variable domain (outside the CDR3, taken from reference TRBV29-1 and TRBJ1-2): SAVISQKPSRDICQRGTSLTIQCQVDSQVTMMFWYRQQPGQSLTLIATANQGSEATYESGFVIDKFPISRPNLTFSTLTVSNMSPEDSSIYLCSVPWGGGYGYTFGSGTRLTVV.

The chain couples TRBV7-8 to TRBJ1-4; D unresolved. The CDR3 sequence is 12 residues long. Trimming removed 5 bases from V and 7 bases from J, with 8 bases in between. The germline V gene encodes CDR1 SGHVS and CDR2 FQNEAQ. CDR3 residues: CASSPDGEKLFF. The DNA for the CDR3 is TGTGCCAGCAGCCCTGACGGTGAAAAACTGTTTTTT.